The clone carrying this T cell receptor beta chain is judged large. This CDR3 is built from 12 residues. Trimming left V 5 bases short and J 4 bases short, with 8 bases between. The TRBV12-4/TRBJ1-2 clonotypes were amplified using barcode primers with ligated adaptors. TCRdb reanalysed the multiplex PCR reads using MiXCR and keeps one entry per CDR3 protein. The sample consists of over a hundred distinct CDR3 sequences, 3.5% to 5.5% of them appearing once. Specimen: naive CD4+ T cells sorted from blood. Noted subset: naive CD4+ T cells, CD4+CD45RA+CD25-. V is TRBV12-3 or TRBV12-4 and J is TRBJ1-2, with TRBD1 as a possible D gene (5 bases). This TCR was sampled from a female donor with breast cancer. The CDR3 sequence is CASSPGPYGYTF. Written as DNA, the CDR3 is TGTGCCAGCAGTCCGGGGCCCTATGGCTACACCTTC.